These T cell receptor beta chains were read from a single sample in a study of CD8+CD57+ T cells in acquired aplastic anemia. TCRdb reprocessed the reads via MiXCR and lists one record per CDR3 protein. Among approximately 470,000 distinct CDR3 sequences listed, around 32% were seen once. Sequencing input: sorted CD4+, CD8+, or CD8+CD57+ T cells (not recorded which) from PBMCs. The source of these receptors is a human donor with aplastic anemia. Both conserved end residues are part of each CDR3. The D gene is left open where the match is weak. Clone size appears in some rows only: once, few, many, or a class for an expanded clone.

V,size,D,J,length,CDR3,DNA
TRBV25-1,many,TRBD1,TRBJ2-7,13,CASGRTGAYEQYF,TGTGCCAGCGGCCGGACAGGGGCCTACGAGCAGTACTTC
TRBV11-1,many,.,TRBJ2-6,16,CASIHGSGSGANVLTF,TGTGCCAGCATTCACGGGAGTGGGTCTGGGGCCAACGTCCTGACTTTC
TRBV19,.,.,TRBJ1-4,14,CASSQRGANEQLFF,TGTGCCAGTAGTCAAAGGGGAGCTAATGAACAGCTGTTTTTT
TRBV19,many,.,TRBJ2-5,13,CASSIAGQETQYF,TGTGCCAGTAGTATAGCGGGCCAAGAGACCCAGTACTTC
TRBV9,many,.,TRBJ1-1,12,CASSPGNTEAFF,TGTGCCAGCAGTCCAGGGAACACTGAAGCTTTCTTT
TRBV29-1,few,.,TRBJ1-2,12,CSVIPVDYGYTF,TGCAGCGTTATACCCGTAGACTATGGCTACACCTTC
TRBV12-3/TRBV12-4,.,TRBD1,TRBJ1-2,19,CASSLYRRQGAGANYGYTF,TGTGCCAGCAGTTTATATCGTCGGCAGGGGGCGGGCGCTAACTATGGCTACACCTTC
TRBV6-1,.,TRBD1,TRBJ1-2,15,CASSETGPGGYGYTF,TGTGCCAGCAGTGAAACAGGGCCAGGGGGTTATGGCTACACCTTC
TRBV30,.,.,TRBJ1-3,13,CAWGRSDRNTIYF,TGTGCCTGGGGCCGCTCAGATCGAAACACCATATATTTT
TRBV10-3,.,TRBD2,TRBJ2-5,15,CAISESSGSWETQYF,TGTGCCATCAGTGAGTCTAGCGGGAGTTGGGAGACCCAGTACTTC
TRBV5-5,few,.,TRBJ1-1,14,CASSLASDITEAFF,TGTGCCAGCAGCTTGGCCTCGGACATCACTGAAGCTTTCTTT
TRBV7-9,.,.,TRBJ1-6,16,CASKSTGGRGDSPLHF,TGTGCCAGCAAATCTACTGGGGGCAGGGGAGATTCACCCCTCCACTTT
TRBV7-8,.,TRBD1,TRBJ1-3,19,CASSLAVGSGGLSGNTIYF,TGTGCCAGCAGCTTAGCTGTAGGGTCAGGGGGACTCTCTGGAAACACCATATATTTT
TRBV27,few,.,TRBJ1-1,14,CASSEQGGKTEAFF,TGTGCCAGCAGTGAACAGGGTGGGAAGACTGAAGCTTTCTTT
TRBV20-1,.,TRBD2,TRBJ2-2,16,CSGRDSGRADTGELFF,TGCAGTGGTAGGGATAGCGGGAGGGCCGACACCGGGGAGCTGTTTTTT
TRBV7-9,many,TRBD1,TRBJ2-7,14,CASSSPTGFNEQYF,TGTGCCAGCAGCTCACCGACAGGGTTCAACGAGCAGTACTTC
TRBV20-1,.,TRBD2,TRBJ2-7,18,CSAPRGDSRAGGRSEQYF,TGCAGTGCCCCCCGGGGGGACAGCCGAGCGGGGGGGCGTTCCGAGCAGTACTTC
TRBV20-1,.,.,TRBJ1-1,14,CSARGDVLITEAFF,TGCAGTGCTAGAGGGGACGTGTTGATCACTGAAGCTTTCTTT
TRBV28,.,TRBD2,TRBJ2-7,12,CASSQGGNEQYF,TGTGCCAGCAGTCAGGGAGGGAACGAGCAGTACTTC
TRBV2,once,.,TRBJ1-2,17,CASSEWAGAGKNYGYTF,TGTGCCAGCAGTGAATGGGCAGGGGCAGGGAAAAACTATGGCTACACCTTC
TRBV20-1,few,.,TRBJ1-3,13,CSAPAAGEYTIYF,TGCAGTGCTCCTGCCGCGGGGGAGTACACCATATATTTT
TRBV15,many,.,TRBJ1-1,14,CATSGGTRNTEAFF,TGTGCCACCAGCGGCGGTACGCGGAACACTGAAGCTTTCTTT
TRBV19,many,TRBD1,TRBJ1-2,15,CASSIRDSTVYGYTF,TGTGCCAGTAGTATCCGGGACAGCACTGTCTATGGCTACACCTTC
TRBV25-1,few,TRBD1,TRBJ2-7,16,CASSSGQPRISYEQYF,TGTGCCAGCAGTTCGGGACAGCCGCGGATCTCCTACGAGCAGTACTTC
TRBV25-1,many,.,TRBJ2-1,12,CASSELAGQQFF,TGTGCCAGCAGTGAATTGGCGGGCCAGCAGTTCTTC
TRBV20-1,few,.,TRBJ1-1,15,CSAQSLQGGNTEAFF,TGCAGTGCTCAAAGTTTACAGGGAGGGAACACTGAAGCTTTCTTT
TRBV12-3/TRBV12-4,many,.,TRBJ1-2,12,CASSLWQGGYTF,TGTGCCAGCAGTTTGTGGCAGGGTGGCTACACCTTC
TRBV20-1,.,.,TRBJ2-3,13,CSASGGYTDTQYF,TGCAGTGCTAGCGGAGGGTACACAGATACGCAGTATTTT
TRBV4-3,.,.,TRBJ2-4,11,CASSERGIQYF,TGCGCCAGCAGCGAGAGGGGCATTCAGTACTTC
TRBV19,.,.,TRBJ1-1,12,CASRHLRSEAFF,TGTGCCAGTAGGCACCTGAGGTCCGAAGCTTTCTTT
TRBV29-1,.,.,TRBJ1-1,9,CSVGPEAFF,TGCAGCGTTGGGCCTGAAGCTTTCTTT
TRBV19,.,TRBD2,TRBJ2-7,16,CASSSGTSGGLGEQYF,TGTGCCAGCAGTTCAGGGACTAGCGGGGGGTTGGGGGAGCAGTACTTC
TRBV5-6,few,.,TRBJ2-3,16,CASSLPTGVGTDTQYF,TGTGCCAGCAGCTTGCCTACAGGAGTCGGGACAGATACGCAGTATTTT
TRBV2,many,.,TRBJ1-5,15,CASSEGLQRNQPQHF,TGTGCCAGCAGTGAAGGCCTCCAGCGCAATCAGCCCCAGCATTTT
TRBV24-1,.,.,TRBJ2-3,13,CATSDRNEDTQYF,TGTGCCACCAGTGACAGGAACGAGGATACGCAGTATTTT
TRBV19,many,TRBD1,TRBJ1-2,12,CARLRDSYGYTF,TGTGCCAGACTCCGGGACAGCTATGGCTACACCTTC
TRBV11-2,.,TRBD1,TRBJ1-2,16,CASSLGGDRGRYGYTF,TGTGCCAGCAGCTTAGGCGGGGACAGGGGACGGTATGGCTACACCTTC
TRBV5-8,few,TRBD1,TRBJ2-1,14,CASSLSGQYNEQFF,TGTGCCAGCAGCTTGTCGGGACAGTACAATGAGCAGTTCTTC
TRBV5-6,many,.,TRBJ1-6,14,CASSTDSYMAPLHF,TGTGCCAGCAGCACGGACTCGTACATGGCACCCCTCCACTTT
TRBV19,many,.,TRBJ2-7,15,CASSISSGPTYEQYF,TGTGCCAGTAGTATCTCTTCGGGGCCAACGTACGAGCAGTACTTC